This T cell receptor beta chain was sequenced during a study of molecular identifiers for immune sequencing clone quantification. The CDR3 contains 11 residues. The V gene's germline CDR1 is GTSNPN and CDR2 SVGIG (reference sequence). The V end was cut by 5 bases, the J end by 5 bases, with 7 bases between. TCRdb re-called the PCR reads through MiXCR, storing one row per CDR3 protein. The sample contains some 650,000 distinct CDR3 sequences, 15% to 20% of which appear only once. Naive CD8 T cells were sorted as CD8+CD4-CCR7+CD45RA+. This clonotype originated in a human donor in good health. Some libraries in this study had Jurkat cell RNA spiked in. V and J are TRBV30 and TRBJ2-1; no definite D call. Sequencing was carried out using naive CD8+ T cells from blood, with Jurkat cell RNA spiked in. The subset: FACS-sorted CD8+CD4-CCR7+CD45RA+ naive T cells. The CDR3 reads CAWGLNNEQFF. The CDR3 DNA is TGTGCCTGGGGGCTGAACAATGAGCAGTTCTTC.